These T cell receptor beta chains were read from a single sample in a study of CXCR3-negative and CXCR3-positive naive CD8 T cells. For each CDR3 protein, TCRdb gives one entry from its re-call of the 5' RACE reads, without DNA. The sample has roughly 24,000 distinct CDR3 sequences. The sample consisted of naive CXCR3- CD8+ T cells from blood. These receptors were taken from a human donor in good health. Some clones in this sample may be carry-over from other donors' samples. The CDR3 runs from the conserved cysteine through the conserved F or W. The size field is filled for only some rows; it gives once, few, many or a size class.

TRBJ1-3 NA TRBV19 CASTNRIYSGNTIYF
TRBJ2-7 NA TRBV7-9 CASSSRDREYEQYF
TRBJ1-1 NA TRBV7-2 CASSRQWVANTEAFF
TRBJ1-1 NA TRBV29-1 CSVTPTANTEAFF
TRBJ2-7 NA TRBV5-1 CASSDGLGRNEQYF
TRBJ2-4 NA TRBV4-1 CASSEGGPGENIQYF
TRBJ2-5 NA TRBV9 CASSPTGGRETQYF
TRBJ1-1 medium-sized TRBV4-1 CASLSFTEAFF
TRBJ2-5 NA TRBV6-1 CASSEWISEETQYF
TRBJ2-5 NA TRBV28 CASRSARLAAAAETQYF
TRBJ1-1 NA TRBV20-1 CSAIDLDRPNTEAFF
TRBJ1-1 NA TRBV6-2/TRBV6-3 CASSYPGDSEAFF
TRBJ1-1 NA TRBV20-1 CSAREVTTRSTEAFF
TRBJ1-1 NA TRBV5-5 CASSLSPGQGAWAFF
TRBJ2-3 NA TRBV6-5 CASSSGGLAATDTQYF
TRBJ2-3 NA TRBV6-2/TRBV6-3 CASSRTSDSDTQYF
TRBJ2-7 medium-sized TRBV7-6 CASSFSTSGAYEQYF
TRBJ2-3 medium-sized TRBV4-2 CASSPILAGGKTDTQYF
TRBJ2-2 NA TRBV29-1 CSVPVTGNTGELFF
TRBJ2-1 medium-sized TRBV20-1 CSARLGDVEQFF
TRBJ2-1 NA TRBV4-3 CASSQERISYSYSEQFF
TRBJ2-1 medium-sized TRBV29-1 CSVGGGEHNEQFF
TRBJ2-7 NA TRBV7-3 CASSPGTLGPYEQYF
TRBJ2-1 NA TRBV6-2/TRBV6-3 CASIEGNEQFF
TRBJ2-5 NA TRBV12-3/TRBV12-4 CASSSDGKETQYF
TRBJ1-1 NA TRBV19 CASSAGTAIEAFF
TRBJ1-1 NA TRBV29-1 CSVEGGNTEAFF
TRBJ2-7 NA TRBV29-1 CSVELFWGASEQYF
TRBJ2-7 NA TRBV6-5 CASSYSSWAGTSYEQYF
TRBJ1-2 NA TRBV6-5 CASSFDSFLYGYTF
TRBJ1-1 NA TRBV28 CASSHVTENTEAFF
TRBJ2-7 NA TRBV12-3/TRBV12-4 CASSLVTYEQYF
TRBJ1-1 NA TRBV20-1 CSARLIIAGDTEAFF
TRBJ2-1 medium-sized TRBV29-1 CSVKSYNEQFF
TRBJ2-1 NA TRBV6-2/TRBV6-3 CASRSPGLAGSEQFF
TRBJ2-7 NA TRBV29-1 CSVEERDKDYEQYF
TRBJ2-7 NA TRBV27 CASSRGGTVHYEQYF
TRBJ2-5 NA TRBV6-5 CASSPLDRDGETQYF
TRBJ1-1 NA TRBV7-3 CASSAGFRNTEAFF
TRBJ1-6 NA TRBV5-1 CASGLVQGDVYSPLHF
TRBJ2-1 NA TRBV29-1 CSVVGVILSDEQFF
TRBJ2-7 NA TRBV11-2 CASGIRGEQYF
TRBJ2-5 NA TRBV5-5 CASSLGDRLAVQETQYF
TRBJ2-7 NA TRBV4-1 CASSQEEAAYEQYF
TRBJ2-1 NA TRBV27 CASSITGTPYNEQFF
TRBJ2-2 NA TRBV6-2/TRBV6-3 CASSYPTSGGPSGELFF
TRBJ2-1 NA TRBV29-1 CSVRPGTGSEQFF
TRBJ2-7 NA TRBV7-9 CASSQLAGGAYEQYF
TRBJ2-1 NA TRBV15 CATSRAAGGPYNEQFF
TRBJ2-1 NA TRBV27 CASSFWAGDPGGEQFF
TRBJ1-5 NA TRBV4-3 CASSQDRGIGQPQHF
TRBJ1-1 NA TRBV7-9 CASSFRVLDTEAFF
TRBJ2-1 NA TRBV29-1 CSVETDSYNEQFF